Following are 14 T cell receptor beta chains from one sample sequenced in a study of blood T cell repertoires in COVID-19. The protocol was immunoSEQ multiplex PCR, while the TCRdb copy is restricted to in-frame clones and leaves out a portion. The data contain roughly 410,000 clones, approximately 89% of them seen just once; the ten biggest clones take up roughly 2.1%. Source material: peripheral blood. These TCRs come from a woman aged 55-70 years with COVID-19, enrolled during active disease.

This clone appeared once. The genes are TRBV15 and TRBJ1-2; D not resolved. CDR3 length: 18 amino acids. The V end lost 5 bases, the J end lost 0 bases, and 22 bases lay between the germline ends. Germline loops: CDR1 LNHNV, CDR2 YYDKDF (reference sequence). This CDR3 reads CATSHLRSILPSNYGYTF. CDR3 coding DNA: TGTGCCACCAGCCACCTAAGGAGTATCCTACCTTCTAACTATGGCTACACCTTC.

This chain connects TRBV5-1 to TRBJ1-4; tentative D call: TRBD1 (6 bases). Trimming left V 1 base short and J 6 bases short, with 10 bases between. Germline V gene data show CDR1 as SGHRS and CDR2 as YFSETQ. CDR3 length: 14 amino acids. The CDR3 loop reads CASSLSTGYEKLFF. As DNA, the CDR3 is TGCGCCAGCAGCTTGTCTACAGGGTATGAAAAACTGTTTTTT. The variable domain in full, completed from reference TRBV5-1 and TRBJ1-4, reads KAGVTQTPRYLIKTRGQQVTLSCSPISGHRSVSWYQQTPGQGLQFLFEYFSETQRNKGNFPGRFSGRQFSNSRSEMNVSTLELGDSALYLCASSLSTGYEKLFFGSGTQLSVL.

This clone was detected a few times. This chain links TRBV5-4 with TRBJ1-2, with D possibly being TRBD1 (5 bases). This CDR3 comprises 15 residues. CDR1 and CDR2 from the germline V gene are SGHNT and YYREEE (reference sequence). V was clipped by 4 bases and J by 6 bases, with 19 bases between them. As DNA, the CDR3 is TGTGCCAGCAGCGGGGGGATGTTCTACTATGATGGCTACACCTTC. Translating gives CASSGGMFYYDGYTF.

This clone has a handful of counts. The chain recombines TRBV28 with TRBJ1-2; D is undetermined. There are 15 residues in the CDR3. Germline CDR1 and CDR2: MDHEN and SYDVKM. V lost 2 bases and J 4 bases, leaving 14 bases between the germline ends. The CDR3 sequence is CASSLREGFLYGYTF. CDR3 in DNA: TGTGCCAGCAGTTTAAGGGAGGGATTTCTCTATGGCTACACCTTC.

This sequence joins TRBV2 and TRBJ2-1; 9 nucleotides match TRBD2. CDR1 and CDR2 (germline): SNHLY, FYNNEI. This CDR3 contains 13 residues. J lost 4 bases, V lost 8 bases, and 3 bases had no gene match. CDR3 bases: TGTGCCAGCTCCGCGGGAGGGTACAATGAGCAGTTCTTC. Translation: CASSAGGYNEQFF.

This clone was counted once. The genes are TRBV12-3 or TRBV12-4 and TRBJ2-1, with a possible D match to TRBD1 (5 bases). V was shortened by 4 bases and J by 7 bases, with 11 bases between the two germline ends. The CDR3 runs to 13 residues. The CDR3 protein is CASSWRQINEQFF. DNA for the CDR3: TGTGCCAGCAGTTGGAGACAGATTAATGAGCAGTTCTTC.

The chain joins TRBV27 to TRBJ2-7; tentatively, D is TRBD1 (6 bases). The V gene's germline CDR1 is MNHEY and CDR2 SMNVEV (reference sequence). The CDR3 length is 14 residues. V shed 3 bases and J shed 2 bases, with 11 bases lying between them. The CDR3, as DNA: TGTGCCAGCAGTTTGGCAGGGGAACCCTACGAGCAGTACTTC. Its translation: CASSLAGEPYEQYF.

V is TRBV7-6 and J is TRBJ2-1, with 12 bases lining up with TRBD2. The CDR3 spans 20 residues. The J segment lost 0 bases and the V segment lost 0 bases, leaving 9 bases of the junction unmatched. Germline CDR1 reads SGHVS; CDR2 reads FNYEAQ. The CDR3 sequence is CASSLARGLAGSRSYNEQFF. The DNA of the CDR3 is TGTGCCAGCAGCTTAGCGAGGGGACTAGCGGGTTCCCGCTCCTACAATGAGCAGTTCTTC.

The J gene is TRBJ1-2, the V gene TRBV10-2; no clear D. The germline CDR1 and CDR2 sequences are WSHSY and SAAADI. CDR3 length: 14 amino acids. Between the trimmed V and J ends, which lost 6 bases and 2 bases, there was a span of 13 bases. CDR3 DNA sequence: TGCGCCAGCAGACTATCTGGCCGAAACTATGGCTACACCTTC. It translates to CASRLSGRNYGYTF.

The chain combines TRBV12-3 or TRBV12-4 with TRBJ1-2; 7 positions match TRBD1. CDR3 size: 13 residues. The V and J ends lost 6 bases and 5 bases, in that order; junction bases with no gene match: 6. The chain's CDR3 is CASRATGTYGYTF. The CDR3 nucleotides read TGTGCCAGCAGGGCGACAGGGACATATGGCTACACCTTC.

J is TRBJ2-5 and V is TRBV15, with a tentative D call TRBD2 (6 bases). Germline CDR1 reads LNHNV; CDR2 reads YYDKDF (reference sequence). The V gene lost 1 base and the J gene lost 5 bases, with 14 bases spanning the gap. The CDR3 is made up of 15 amino acids. The CDR3 here is CATSRAGGVGETQYF. As DNA, the CDR3 is TGTGCCACCAGCAGAGCGGGCGGGGTTGGGGAGACCCAGTACTTC.

J is TRBJ1-2 and V is TRBV10-1, with D perhaps TRBD1 (5 bases). Trimming shortened V by 6 bases and J by 0 bases, and 8 bases separated the two germline ends. The CDR3 runs 13 residues. The germline CDR1 and CDR2 sequences are WNHNN and SYGVQD (reference sequence). The CDR3 region has the DNA TGCGCCAGCAGCCGGGACTCTAACTATGGCTACACCTTC. Protein sequence: CASSRDSNYGYTF.

The chain recombines TRBV6-5 with TRBJ1-6; D unclear. Trimming removed 5 bases at V and 7 bases at J, with 12 bases between. The length of the CDR3 is 14 residues. Germline CDR1 reads MNHEY; CDR2 reads SVGAGI. For the CDR3, the DNA is TGTGCCAGCAGTCCCCCTTTGTTAAATTCACCCCTCCACTTT. It yields the protein CASSPPLLNSPLHF.

The CDR3 DNA reads as TGTGCCAGCAGCGCAACGACAGGGCGTAATGAAAAACTGTTTTTT. Translated, it gives CASSATTGRNEKLFF. The chain is built from TRBV5-4 and TRBJ1-4; 7 nucleotides line up with TRBD1. Germline lookup yields CDR1 SGHNT and CDR2 YYREEE (reference sequence). The CDR3 extends over 15 amino acids. J lost 4 bases, V lost 4 bases, and 7 bases had no gene match.